The sequence of this TCR beta chain was determined in a study of blood T cells in healthy people across ages. Study conclusions and caveats: When set beside aged donors, long-lived donors presented more naive CD4+ cells and higher diversity. Changes in expanded clonotypes were possibly confounded, as the CMV status of donors was unknown. In older individuals, TCR beta diversity per million T cells was lower, falling roughly linearly with age.

Sample-barcoded 5' priming and a J-beta primer mix drove a second PCR of about 7 to 11 cycles. TCRdb re-derived calls from the 5' RACE reads in MiXCR, one entry per CDR3 protein. Found here are 700,000 or so distinct CDR3 sequences, about 24% of them singletons; the top ten hold around 21%. As concerns this clonotype: Its antigen is still unknown.

Each sample yielded at least 7 million isolated PBMCs. This CDR3 spans 14 amino acids. Germline V gene data show CDR1 as MDHEN and CDR2 as SYDVKM. Trimming cost V 6 bases and J 7 bases, with 18 bases left between them. This clonotype was sampled from a man aged 70 or older in good health. The sample consisted of blood. The rearrangement links TRBV28 to TRBJ1-2, with D maybe TRBD1 (6 bases). CDR3 loop: CASRHSRGPFGYTF. CDR3 in DNA: TGTGCCAGCAGACACAGCAGGGGCCCCTTTGGCTACACCTTC.